Sequencing of this TCR beta chain was carried out in a study of T cell responses to AZD1222 COVID-19 vaccine. Concerning this clone: The antigen is undetermined.

Study outcomes and limitations: Reportedly, nearly half the spike-specific TCRs target unmutated variant regions.

The table came from immunoSEQ multiplex PCR; TCRdb's copy has only in-frame clones and leaves some out. The data contain around 200,000 clones, approximately 92% of them singletons. There are 18 residues in the CDR3. CDR1 and CDR2 (germline): MDHEN, SYDVKM. J was trimmed by 6 bases and V by 7 bases; bases with no gene match: 16. The chain employs TRBV28 and TRBJ1-6; 9 bases align to TRBD1. The specimen was peripheral blood, collected 28 days after the second dose of the MenACWY control vaccine. This TCR derives from an adult who received the MenACWY meningococcal vaccine as a control. In DNA, the CDR3 is TGTGCCAGCAACCTCCCTCCGGGACAGGGTAGCGTTAATTCACCCCTCCACTTT. Translation: CASNLPPGQGSVNSPLHF.